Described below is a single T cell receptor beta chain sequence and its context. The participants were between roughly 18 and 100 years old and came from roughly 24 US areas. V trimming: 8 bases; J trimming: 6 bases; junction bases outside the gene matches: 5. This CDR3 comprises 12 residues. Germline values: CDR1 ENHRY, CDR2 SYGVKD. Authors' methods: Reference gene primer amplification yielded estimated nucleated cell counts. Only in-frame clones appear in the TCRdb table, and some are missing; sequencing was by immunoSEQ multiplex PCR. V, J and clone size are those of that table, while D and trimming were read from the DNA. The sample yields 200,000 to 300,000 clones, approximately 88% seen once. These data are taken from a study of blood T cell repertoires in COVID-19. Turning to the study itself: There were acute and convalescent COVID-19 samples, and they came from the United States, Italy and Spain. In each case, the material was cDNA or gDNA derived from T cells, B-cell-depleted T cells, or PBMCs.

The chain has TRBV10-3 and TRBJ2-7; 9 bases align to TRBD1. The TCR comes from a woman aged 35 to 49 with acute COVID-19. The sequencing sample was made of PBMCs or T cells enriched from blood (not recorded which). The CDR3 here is CAIYEDRGEQYF. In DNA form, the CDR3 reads TGTGCCATCTACGAGGACAGGGGCGAGCAGTACTTC.